This T cell receptor (beta chain) was sequenced for a study of blood T cell repertoires in COVID-19 (dated by TCRdb to about 2020). Study-level background: Samples from collaborators originated in the United States, Italy and Spain and spanned both the acute and convalescent phases of COVID-19. The material from the prospective study consisted of cDNA or gDNA derived from T cells, B-cell-depleted T cells, or PBMCs. Deeply sampled blood TCRbeta repertoires from subjects exposed to, actively infected with, or recovered from COVID-19 were included in the dataset. The repertoires were released in a freely available public database meant as a resource for research on the immune response to SARS-CoV-2. Samples were obtained from the ongoing ImmuneRACE study (first 160 participants) and from 1,254 subjects provided by 6 global collaborators. Sample metadata almost always included a de-identified subject ID, COVID-19 status, age in years and sex. HLA class I and class II types, where available, came from metadata supplied by the sample provider rather than from assay-based typing. Points the paper makes about the study in general: How much clinical and demographic metadata was included differed by source and by participant, and the metadata was provided uncurated.

The CDR3 runs 16 residues from the cysteine to the phenylalanine. Only CDR3 DNA is held: 48 bases, read in frame from base 1. Ends trimmed: V by 5 bases, J by 7 bases; bases unmatched to a gene: 9. CDR1 and CDR2, looked up from the germline V gene, are SGHNT and YENEEA. A word on this clone: Its antigen remains undetermined. Per-nucleotide qualities are absent, and no much larger clonotype sits a single base away.

TCRbeta CDR3 regions were amplified from genomic DNA by means of the immunoSEQ Assay, a bias-controlled multiplex PCR. In the source study's methods: Within the assay, amplification of reference gene primers was used to estimate how many nucleated cells each sample contained. Sequence reads were collapsed and filtered to measure the absolute abundance of every unique TCRbeta CDR3 rearrangement. Productive Simpson clonality was computed per sample as the square root of Simpson's diversity index over productive rearrangements. Held by TCRdb, this immuneACCESS table contains in-frame sequences only and omits some clones. Under half of the omission traces to an unresolved V gene where checked; the cause of the rest is unknown. V and J calls and clone size come straight from that table; D and trimming were deduced from the DNA. The sample table shows 25,000 to 35,000 clones, and 80% are seen once. Under 50% of the sample lies in the top ten.

Each collaborating institution followed its own protocols to collect whole blood in K2EDTA tubes. For TCRbeta analysis, collaborator samples were shipped as frozen whole blood, as isolated PBMCs, or as DNA extracted from either sample type. The clonotype was recovered from a woman in her seventies with acute or convalescent COVID-19. Source material: peripheral blood. Here the chain combines TRBV11-3 and TRBJ2-2, and 11 bases in between align with TRBD2. The CDR3 sequence is CASSLRTSGLIGELFF. The DNA sequence is TGTGCCAGCAGCCTCCGGACTAGCGGGCTTATCGGGGAGCTGTTTTTT.